The 18 T cell receptor beta chains given below trace back to one sample, sequenced in a study of T cell repertoires in cytomegalovirus infection. TCRdb re-derived calls from the reads in MiXCR, one entry per CDR3 protein. The sample carries some 800,000 distinct CDR3 sequences, 29% recorded once. Their antigens remain unidentified. Sequencing was performed on cultured CD8+ T cells from PBMCs, taken from culture after CMV antigen stimulation. These receptors were collected from a human donor in good health (CMV status not recorded). Some clones in this sample may be carry-over from other donors' samples.

This chain joins TRBV7-9 and TRBJ2-2, with D unresolved. Trimming pared 5 bases from V and 3 bases from J, leaving 13 bases between. Looked up from germline, CDR1 is SEHNR and CDR2 is FQNEAQ (reference sequence). This CDR3 comprises 15 residues. The CDR3 loop is CASSPPYGDTGELFF. The CDR3 region has the DNA TGTGCCAGCAGCCCCCCGTATGGGGACACCGGGGAGCTGTTTTTT.

The chain carries TRBV10-2 and TRBJ2-3; D not resolved. CDR1 and CDR2 from the germline V gene are WSHSY and SAAADI. The CDR3 runs to 13 residues. V lost 8 bases to trimming and J lost 2 bases, with 11 bases between them. The CDR3 DNA reads TGCGCCAGCGCGGCATCCCCCACAGATACGCAGTATTTT. Its translation: CASAASPTDTQYF.

This rearrangement joins TRBV6-6 to TRBJ1-1; a weak D match, TRBD1 (5 bases). The germline V and J ends were trimmed by 7 bases and 5 bases, with 20 bases remaining between them. This CDR3 is built from 15 residues. CDR1 and CDR2 (germline): MNHNY, SVGAGI (reference sequence). CDR3 residues: CASTFSLGEGTEAFF. The CDR3 coding sequence is TGTGCCAGCACTTTCTCTTTGGGGGAGGGGACTGAAGCTTTCTTT.

This clonotype was picked up one time. The CDR3 region is CASSPVGLTDTQYF. In DNA form, the CDR3 reads TGTGCCAGCTCACCAGTAGGCCTGACAGATACGCAGTATTTT. The chain links TRBV18 to TRBJ2-3; no firm D call. V was pared by 2 bases and J by 3 bases, with 9 bases between. Germline V gene data show CDR1 as KGHSH and CDR2 as LQKENI. The CDR3 runs 14 residues.

The gene calls are TRBV6-1 and TRBJ2-7; TRBD1 agrees at 7 bases. Germline assignment: CDR1 MNHNS and CDR2 SASEGT. The CDR3 length is 16 residues. The J segment lost 4 bases and the V segment lost 5 bases, leaving 14 bases of the junction unmatched. The CDR3 sequence is CASSYPPGAGGYEQYV. CDR3 nucleotides: TGTGCCAGCAGTTACCCACCTGGGGCAGGGGGTTACGAGCAGTACGTC.

This clonotype has ten or more counts. V usage is TRBV7-2 and J usage is TRBJ2-2, with D uncertain. The CDR3 sequence is 15 residues long. From germline, CDR1 is SGHTA and CDR2 FQGNSA. Trimming stripped 0 bases from V and 3 bases from J, with 8 bases between. The CDR3 DNA sequence: TGTGCCAGCAGCTTAGCGGACCTTCACACCGGGGAGCTGTTTTTT. It is translated as CASSLADLHTGELFF.

The rearrangement links TRBV7-9 to TRBJ2-5; 8 bases are shared with TRBD2. Per germline, CDR1 SEHNR and CDR2 FQNEAQ (reference sequence). The CDR3 runs 15 residues. V shed 5 bases, J shed 2 bases, and the junction held 7 bases outside the gene matches. The CDR3 protein is CASSLVVAGQETQYF. As DNA, the CDR3 is TGTGCCAGCAGCCTGGTGGTAGCGGGACAAGAGACCCAGTACTTC.

V usage is TRBV28 and J usage is TRBJ1-2; D is uncertain. Trimming left V 5 bases short and J 0 bases short, with 10 bases between. Germline CDR1 MDHEN, CDR2 SYDVKM. The CDR3 is 14 residues long. The CDR3 loop is CASSPPLANYGYTF. The CDR3 DNA follows: TGTGCCAGCAGTCCTCCCCTAGCTAACTATGGCTACACCTTC.

V gene TRBV7-9 combines with J gene TRBJ2-1; a possible D gene is TRBD1 (6 bases). Germline CDR1 is SEHNR and CDR2 is FQNEAQ (reference sequence). The CDR3 covers 11 residues. V was pared by 4 bases and J by 11 bases, with 9 bases between. CDR3 region: CASSSGQKQFF. The CDR3 nucleotides read TGTGCCAGCAGCTCCGGACAGAAGCAGTTCTTC.

The chain carries TRBV27 and TRBJ1-6; no reliable D call. Trimming took 6 bases from V and 0 from J, leaving 6 bases between them. The germline gives CDR1 MNHEY, CDR2 SMNVEV (reference sequence). The CDR3 is 14 residues long. DNA of the CDR3: TGTGCCAGCAGGATAAGCTCCTATAATTCACCCCTCCACTTT. It translates to CASRISSYNSPLHF.

The chain employs TRBV7-9 and TRBJ2-4; D is possibly TRBD2 (5 bases). The CDR3 spans 16 residues. Trimming shortened V by 5 bases and J by 2 bases, and 16 bases separated the two germline ends. Germline values: CDR1 SEHNR, CDR2 FQNEAQ (reference sequence). CDR3 sequence reads: CASSPTVGVTKNIQYF. The CDR3 DNA reads as TGTGCCAGCAGCCCCACGGTGGGAGTCACCAAAAACATTCAGTACTTC.

The chain couples TRBV7-3 to TRBJ2-1; D possibly corresponds to TRBD1 (6 bases). The length of the CDR3 is 18 residues. Germline values: CDR1 SGHTA, CDR2 FQGTGA. The ends were cut back, 0 bases at V and 0 bases at J, with 15 bases in the middle. CDR3 bases: TGTGCCAGCAGCTTAACCGTCCTTACAGGGAGCTCCTACAATGAGCAGTTCTTC. Amino acid sequence: CASSLTVLTGSSYNEQFF.

The genes are TRBV6-1 and TRBJ1-1, with TRBD1 identical over 9 bases. CDR3 length: 14 amino acids. Germline-derived CDR1 and CDR2 are MNHNS and SASEGT. V shed 7 bases, J shed 7 bases, and the junction held 10 bases outside the gene matches. CDR3 coding DNA: TGTGCCAGCACCCGGGGACAGGGCGGGGATGAAGCTTTCTTT. This translates into CASTRGQGGDEAFF.

This rearrangement joins TRBV5-1 to TRBJ2-7; D remains unclear. With 1 base removed from V and 2 bases from J, the gap between germline ends came to 4 bases. Germline V gene data show CDR1 as SGHRS and CDR2 as YFSETQ. The CDR3 sequence is 12 residues long. CDR3 DNA sequence: TGCGCCAGCAGCTTGCACACCTACGAGCAGTACTTC. Translating gives CASSLHTYEQYF.

This clonotype has just a few counts. The chain joins TRBV10-3 to TRBJ1-6; no clear D gene. Trimming stripped 2 bases from V and 1 base from J, with 9 bases between. The CDR3 covers 16 residues. Germline V gene sequence: CDR1 ENHRY, CDR2 SYGVKD. The CDR3 DNA sequence: TGTGCCATCAGTGAGAGTACGGGGTCCTATAATTCACCCCTCCACTTT. Translated: CAISESTGSYNSPLHF.

The sample holds a few counts of this clonotype. The chain uses TRBV7-9 and TRBJ1-4; no definite D call. Trimming took off 4 bases at V and 7 bases at J, with 16 bases between the two ends. The CDR3 runs to 15 residues. Germline CDR1 SEHNR, CDR2 FQNEAQ (reference sequence). The CDR3 nucleotides are TGTGCCAGCAGCTCCAAGGACGGACGGGGTGAAAAACTGTTTTTT. Its translation: CASSSKDGRGEKLFF.

There are a few counts of this clonotype. The chain joins TRBV19 to TRBJ1-5; D is possibly TRBD1 (6 bases). CDR3 length: 15 residues. Trimming stripped 7 bases from V and 7 bases from J, with 20 bases between. Per the germline V gene, CDR1 is LNHDA and CDR2 is SQIVND (reference sequence). The CDR3 coding sequence is TGTGCCAGTACCTTCCTCAGGGGCCTTCCGCAGCCCCAGCATTTT. It translates to CASTFLRGLPQPQHF. Filled out from reference TRBV19 and TRBJ1-5, the complete variable domain reads DGGITQSPKYLFRKEGQNVTLSCEQNLNHDAMYWYRQDPGQGLRLIYYSQIVNDFQKGDIAEGYSVSREKKESFPLTVTSAQKNPTAFYLCASTFLRGLPQPQHFGDGTRLSIL.

Many counts were recorded for this clonotype. The V call is TRBV7-6, the J call TRBJ2-2; maybe TRBD2 (6 bases). This CDR3 contains 17 residues. CDR1 is SGHVS, CDR2 FNYEAQ, per germline. The germline V and J ends were trimmed by 1 base and 3 bases, with 15 bases remaining between them. In DNA, the CDR3 is TGTGCCAGCAGCTTAGTGGAGGGCAGGGATCACACCGGGGAGCTGTTTTTT. Translating it yields CASSLVEGRDHTGELFF.